The rows below give T cell receptor beta chains drawn from one sample of a study of early T cells in non-severe SARS-CoV-2 infection. Via MiXCR, TCRdb re-called the 5' RACE reads, giving one row per CDR3 protein. The table records approximately 75,000 distinct CDR3 sequences, roughly 4.6% of them present only once. The sequencing used whole blood, collected at baseline. Source of these receptors: an adult who was a healthcare worker with PCR-confirmed SARS-CoV-2 infection or an uninfected control (not recorded which). The donor label of this sample is uncertain. Each CDR3 is given with its conserved first and last residue. D genes are given only for firm matches. Clone sizes are given selectively: once, few, many, or a class where the clone is expanded.

D,size,V,J,CDR3,DNA
NA,NA,TRBV11-1,TRBJ2-1,CASSPRVGNNNEQFF,TGTGCCAGCAGCCCACGAGTAGGGAATAACAATGAGCAGTTCTTC
TRBD2,NA,TRBV6-2/TRBV6-3,TRBJ2-1,CASSSAGGLHNEQFF,TGTGCCAGCAGTTCAGCGGGGGGGTTGCACAATGAGCAGTTCTTC
NA,many,TRBV5-5,TRBJ2-1,CASTQETAREQFF,TGTGCCAGCACCCAGGAAACGGCGCGTGAGCAGTTCTTC
NA,few,TRBV3-1,TRBJ1-5,CASSQDGRVQPQHF,TGTGCCAGCAGCCAAGATGGCAGGGTTCAGCCCCAGCATTTT
NA,many,TRBV30,TRBJ1-2,CAWSHYGYTF,TGTGCCTGGAGTCACTATGGCTACACCTTC
NA,many,TRBV20-1,TRBJ2-3,CSATRSGPDTQYF,TGCAGTGCTACCAGGTCAGGACCAGATACGCAGTATTTT
NA,many,TRBV10-3,TRBJ1-2,CAISVGNDNYGYTF,TGTGCCATCAGTGTCGGTAACGATAACTATGGCTACACCTTC
NA,NA,TRBV20-1,TRBJ2-2,CSARRGRTGELFF,TGCAGTGCTAGACGGGGAAGGACCGGGGAGCTGTTTTTT
NA,few,TRBV7-8,TRBJ1-4,CASSFTTPAWGEKLFF,TGTGCCAGCAGCTTCACCACTCCGGCCTGGGGTGAAAAACTGTTTTTT
NA,few,TRBV18,TRBJ1-2,CASSSTELLGYTF,TGTGCCAGCTCATCAACAGAATTGTTGGGCTACACCTTC
TRBD2,many,TRBV6-4,TRBJ2-2,CASSDSSRGVDTGELFF,TGTGCCAGCAGTGACTCGTCCCGGGGGGTCGACACCGGGGAGCTGTTTTTT
NA,NA,TRBV29-1,TRBJ2-1,CSVIERVNEQFF,TGCAGCGTTATAGAGCGGGTCAATGAGCAGTTCTTC
NA,few,TRBV7-2,TRBJ1-4,CASKSGAVNEKLFF,TGTGCCAGCAAATCAGGGGCGGTTAATGAAAAACTGTTTTTT
NA,few,TRBV11-2,TRBJ1-4,CASSLGDSTTNEKLFF,TGTGCCAGCAGCTTGGGAGATTCAACAACTAATGAAAAACTGTTTTTT
NA,many,TRBV27,TRBJ2-5,CASSLVSQETQYF,TGTGCCAGCAGTTTAGTCTCCCAAGAGACCCAGTACTTC
NA,NA,TRBV3-1,TRBJ2-7,CASSRGVFYEQYF,TGTGCCAGCAGCCGCGGAGTGTTCTACGAGCAGTACTTC
TRBD1,many,TRBV18,TRBJ1-5,CASSRQGEQPQHF,TGTGCCAGCTCACGGCAGGGGGAACAGCCCCAGCATTTT
TRBD2,NA,TRBV4-3,TRBJ2-7,CASSPRSSGVPEQYF,TGCGCCAGCAGCCCAAGATCTAGCGGGGTACCCGAGCAGTACTTC
NA,many,TRBV5-1,TRBJ2-7,CASSLGGLGEQYF,TGCGCCAGCAGCTTGGGGGGTCTGGGGGAGCAGTACTTC
TRBD2,few,TRBV7-2,TRBJ2-5,CASSGRERLAGGETQYF,TGTGCCAGCAGCGGGAGAGAAAGACTAGCGGGGGGAGAGACCCAGTACTTC
NA,many,TRBV7-2,TRBJ1-2,CASSPGSGSGYTF,TGTGCCAGCAGCCCAGGCAGTGGTAGCGGCTACACCTTC
NA,few,TRBV12-3/TRBV12-4,TRBJ2-1,CASSPRGRGNNEQFF,TGTGCCAGCAGTCCGAGGGGGAGAGGGAACAATGAGCAGTTCTTC
NA,few,TRBV18,TRBJ1-5,CASSPPTANQPQHF,TGTGCCAGCTCACCACCGACGGCCAATCAGCCCCAGCATTTT
TRBD2,many,TRBV3-1,TRBJ2-1,CASSSPGGSYNEQFF,TGTGCCAGCAGTTCCCCGGGGGGCTCCTACAATGAGCAGTTCTTC
NA,many,TRBV15,TRBJ2-5,CATSISGTTSETQYF,TGTGCCACCAGCATCTCCGGGACCACCAGCGAGACCCAGTACTTC
NA,few,TRBV4-1,TRBJ1-1,CASSQGSPSELNTEAFF,TGCGCCAGCAGCCAGGGATCCCCGTCCGAACTGAACACTGAAGCTTTCTTT
NA,many,TRBV2,TRBJ2-7,CASSYQGPEQYF,TGTGCCAGCAGTTACCAGGGGCCCGAGCAGTACTTC
NA,few,TRBV19,TRBJ1-5,CASSAGERVRQPQHF,TGTGCCAGTAGCGCCGGGGAAAGGGTGCGTCAGCCCCAGCATTTT
TRBD1,few,TRBV14,TRBJ1-1,CASSQVGQGSSAFF,TGTGCCAGCAGCCAAGTCGGACAGGGATCATCAGCTTTCTTT
NA,many,TRBV7-2,TRBJ2-5,CASSLSSPEETQYF,TGTGCCAGCAGCTTATCATCACCAGAAGAGACCCAGTACTTC
NA,NA,TRBV7-7,TRBJ2-3,CASSLNNLGARTQYF,TGTGCTAGCAGCCTGAATAATCTTGGGGCGAGAACGCAGTATTTT
NA,NA,TRBV11-2,TRBJ2-1,CASSLAGNYNEQFF,TGTGCCAGCAGCTTAGCCGGGAATTACAATGAGCAGTTCTTC
NA,many,TRBV6-5,TRBJ1-2,CASSRGLGWHGYTF,TGTGCCAGCAGCAGGGGATTGGGATGGCATGGCTACACCTTC
NA,NA,TRBV5-1,TRBJ2-6,CASSLGHTGANVLTF,TGCGCCAGCAGCTTGGGCCATACGGGGGCCAACGTCCTGACTTTC
TRBD1,many,TRBV27,TRBJ1-5,CASTRTGAYSNQPQHF,TGTGCCAGCACCCGGACAGGTGCCTATAGCAATCAGCCCCAGCATTTT
NA,NA,TRBV19,TRBJ2-3,CASSMGANTQYF,TGTGCCAGTAGTATGGGTGCGAATACGCAGTATTTT
TRBD1,many,TRBV20-1,TRBJ1-5,CSARDRQGANQPQHF,TGCAGTGCTAGAGATAGGCAGGGGGCCAATCAGCCCCAGCATTTT
NA,few,TRBV28,TRBJ1-1,CASSPPVATEAFF,TGTGCCAGCAGTCCTCCGGTGGCCACTGAAGCTTTCTTT
NA,few,TRBV7-8,TRBJ2-7,CASSLVRDLVQYF,TGTGCCAGCAGCTTAGTTAGGGATCTGGTGCAGTACTTC
NA,many,TRBV20-1,TRBJ1-1,CSATPGGRGEAFF,TGCAGTGCAACGCCTGGTGGGCGCGGAGAAGCTTTCTTT
NA,many,TRBV29-1,TRBJ2-5,CSGFRGETQYF,TGCAGCGGCTTCCGCGGGGAGACCCAGTACTTC
TRBD2,NA,TRBV27,TRBJ2-2,CASSRGLAGIGELFF,TGTGCCAGCAGTAGGGGACTAGCGGGGATCGGGGAGCTGTTTTTT
TRBD1,NA,TRBV6-5,TRBJ1-5,CASRRTGLQPQHF,TGTGCCAGCAGGCGGACAGGGCTACAGCCCCAGCATTTT
NA,many,TRBV7-2,TRBJ1-6,CASSLPRSTLHF,TGTGCCAGCAGCCTACCCCGGAGCACCCTCCACTTT
NA,few,TRBV28,TRBJ1-2,CASSFDVTAFSLGYTF,TGTGCCAGCAGTTTTGATGTTACGGCGTTTTCTCTTGGCTACACCTTC
NA,many,TRBV7-6,TRBJ1-1,CASSILTGGVQMNTEAFF,TGTGCCAGCAGCATATTGACCGGGGGCGTCCAAATGAACACTGAAGCTTTCTTT
NA,NA,TRBV28,TRBJ1-1,CASRVGVMNTEAFF,TGTGCCAGCAGGGTAGGGGTGATGAACACTGAAGCTTTCTTT
TRBD1,few,TRBV12-3/TRBV12-4,TRBJ1-2,CASSLLPRGANYGYTF,TGTGCCAGCAGTTTACTCCCCAGGGGGGCTAACTATGGCTACACCTTC
NA,many,TRBV6-5,TRBJ1-4,CASSSGGTEKLFF,TGTGCCAGCAGTTCGGGGGGGACCGAAAAACTGTTTTTT
NA,NA,TRBV6-2/TRBV6-3,TRBJ1-2,CASSYAGSTNYGYTF,TGTGCCAGCAGTTACGCGGGCTCCACTAACTATGGCTACACCTTC
NA,NA,TRBV6-6,TRBJ2-2,CASSYHGNTGELFF,TGTGCCAGCAGTTATCACGGAAACACCGGGGAGCTGTTTTTT
TRBD2,NA,TRBV28,TRBJ2-7,CASSLSPAGGYATYEQYF,TGTGCCAGCAGTTTAAGCCCAGCGGGGGGGTATGCCACCTACGAGCAGTACTTC
NA,NA,TRBV4-3,TRBJ1-4,CASSGSVSNEKLFF,TGCGCCAGCAGCGGGTCAGTCTCTAATGAAAAACTGTTTTTT
NA,many,TRBV29-1,TRBJ2-1,CSVDIEVSEQFF,TGCAGCGTCGATATTGAGGTATCTGAGCAGTTCTTC
NA,many,TRBV20-1,TRBJ1-5,CSAREGAGNQPQHF,TGCAGTGCTAGAGAGGGGGCTGGCAATCAGCCCCAGCATTTT
NA,NA,TRBV15,TRBJ2-3,CATSRPMTADTQYF,TGTGCCACCAGCAGACCGATGACGGCAGATACGCAGTATTTT
NA,NA,TRBV18,TRBJ1-1,CASFPGLNTEAFF,TGTGCCAGCTTCCCTGGGTTGAACACTGAAGCTTTCTTT